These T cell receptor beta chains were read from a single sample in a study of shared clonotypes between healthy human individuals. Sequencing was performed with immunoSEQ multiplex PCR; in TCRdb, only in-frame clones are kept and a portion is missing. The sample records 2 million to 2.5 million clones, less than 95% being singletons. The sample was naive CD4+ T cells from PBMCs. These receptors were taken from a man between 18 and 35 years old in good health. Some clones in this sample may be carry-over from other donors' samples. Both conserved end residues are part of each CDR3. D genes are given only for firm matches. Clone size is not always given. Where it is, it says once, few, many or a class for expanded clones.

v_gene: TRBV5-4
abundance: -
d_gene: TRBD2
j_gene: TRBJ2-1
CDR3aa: CASSLSGTSSFDEQFF
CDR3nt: TGTGCCAGCAGCTTGAGCGGGACTAGTAGTTTTGATGAGCAGTTCTTC

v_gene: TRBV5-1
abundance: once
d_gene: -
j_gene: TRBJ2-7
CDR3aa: CASSLASSHAFSYEQYF
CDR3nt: TGCGCCAGCAGCTTGGCATCATCTCATGCGTTCTCCTACGAGCAGTACTTC

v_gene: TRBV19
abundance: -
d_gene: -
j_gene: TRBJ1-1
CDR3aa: CASSPQGSRKAFF
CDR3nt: TGTGCCAGTAGTCCTCAGGGGAGCAGGAAAGCTTTCTTT

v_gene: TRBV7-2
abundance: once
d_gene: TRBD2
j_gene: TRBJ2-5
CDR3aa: CASSGRTSGQETQYF
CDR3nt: TGTGCCAGCAGCGGACGGACTAGCGGACAAGAGACCCAGTACTTC

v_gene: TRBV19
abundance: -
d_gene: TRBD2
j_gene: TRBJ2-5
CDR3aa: CASRDGRGVETQYF
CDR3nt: TGTGCCAGTAGGGACGGGCGGGGGGTGGAGACCCAGTACTTC

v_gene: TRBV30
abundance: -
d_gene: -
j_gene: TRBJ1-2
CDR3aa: CVSGDGGYTF
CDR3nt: TGTGTATCAGGGGACGGTGGCTACACCTTC

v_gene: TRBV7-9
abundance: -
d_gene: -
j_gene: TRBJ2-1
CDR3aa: CASSTGGPGVDEQFF
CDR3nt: TGTGCCAGCAGCACCGGGGGCCCGGGAGTGGATGAGCAGTTCTTC

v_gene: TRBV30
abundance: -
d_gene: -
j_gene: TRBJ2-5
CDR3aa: CAWSGWTYQETQYF
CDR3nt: TGTGCCTGGAGTGGATGGACCTACCAAGAGACCCAGTACTTC

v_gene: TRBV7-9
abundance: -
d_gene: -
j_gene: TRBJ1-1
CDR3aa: CASSSPWDNTEAFF
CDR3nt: TGTGCCAGCAGCTCCCCTTGGGATAACACTGAAGCTTTCTTT

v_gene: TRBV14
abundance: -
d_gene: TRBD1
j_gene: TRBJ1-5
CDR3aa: CASSQGTGGQPQHF
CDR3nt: TGTGCCAGCAGCCAAGGAACAGGGGGGCAGCCCCAGCATTTT

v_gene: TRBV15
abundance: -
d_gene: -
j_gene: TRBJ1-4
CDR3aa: CATSRDYRGSTNEKLFF
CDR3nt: TGTGCCACCAGCAGAGATTACCGGGGGTCAACTAATGAAAAACTGTTTTTT

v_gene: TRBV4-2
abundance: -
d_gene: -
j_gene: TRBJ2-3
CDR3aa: CASSLISGSTDTQYF
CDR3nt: TGTGCCAGCAGCCTAATTAGCGGTAGCACAGATACGCAGTATTTT

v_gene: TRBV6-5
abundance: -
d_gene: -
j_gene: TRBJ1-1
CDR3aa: CASSYGQPTEAFF
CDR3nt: TGTGCCAGCAGTTACGGGCAGCCCACTGAAGCTTTCTTT

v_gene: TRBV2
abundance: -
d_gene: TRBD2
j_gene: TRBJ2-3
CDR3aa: CASSNPSVAGGSTDTQYF
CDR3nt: TGTGCCAGCAGTAACCCCTCCGTAGCGGGAGGCAGCACAGATACGCAGTATTTT

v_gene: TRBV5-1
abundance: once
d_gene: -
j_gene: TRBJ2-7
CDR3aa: CASSLGSISYEQYF
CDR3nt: TGCGCCAGCAGCTTGGGCAGTATCTCCTACGAGCAGTACTTC

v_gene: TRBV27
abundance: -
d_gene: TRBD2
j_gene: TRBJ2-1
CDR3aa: CASSPRPQREWDEQFF
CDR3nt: TGTGCCAGCAGTCCCCGCCCCCAGCGGGAGTGGGATGAGCAGTTCTTC

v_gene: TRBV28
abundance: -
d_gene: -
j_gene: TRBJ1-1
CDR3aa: CASSLRSDTEAFF
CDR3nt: TGTGCCAGCAGTTTGAGGTCTGACACTGAAGCTTTCTTT